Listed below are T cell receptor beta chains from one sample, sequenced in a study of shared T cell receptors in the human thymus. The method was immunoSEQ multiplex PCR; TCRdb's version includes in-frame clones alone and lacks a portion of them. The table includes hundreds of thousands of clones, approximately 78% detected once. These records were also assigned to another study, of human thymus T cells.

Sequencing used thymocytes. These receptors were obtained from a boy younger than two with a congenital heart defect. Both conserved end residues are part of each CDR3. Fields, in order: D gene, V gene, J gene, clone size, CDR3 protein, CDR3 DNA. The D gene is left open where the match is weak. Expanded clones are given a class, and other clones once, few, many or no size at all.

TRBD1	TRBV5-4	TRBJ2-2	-	CASSRQGTGELFF	TGTGCCAGCAGCCGACAGGGAACCGGGGAGCTGTTTTTT
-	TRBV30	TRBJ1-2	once	CAWSVRGWGYTF	TGTGCCTGGAGTGTACGAGGGTGGGGCTACACCTTC
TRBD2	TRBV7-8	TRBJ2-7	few	CASSLAVLAGGDEQYF	TGTGCCAGCAGCTTAGCGGTACTAGCGGGAGGAGACGAGCAGTACTTC
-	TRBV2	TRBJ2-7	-	CAGAENKQLPYEQYF	TGTGCCGGAGCGGAGAATAAGCAACTCCCCTACGAGCAGTACTTC
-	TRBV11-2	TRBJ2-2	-	CASSLDGTGELFF	TGTGCCAGCAGCTTAGACGGCACCGGGGAGCTGTTTTTT
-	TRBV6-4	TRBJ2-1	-	CASSDSGDNEQFF	TGTGCCAGCAGTGACTCGGGCGACAATGAGCAGTTCTTC
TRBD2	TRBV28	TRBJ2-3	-	CASSLRLAGDSTDTQYF	TGTGCCAGCAGTTTAAGACTAGCGGGAGATAGCACAGATACGCAGTATTTT
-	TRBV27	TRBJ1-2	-	CASSQSGVLGGYTF	TGTGCCAGCAGTCAGAGCGGGGTGTTGGGTGGCTACACCTTC
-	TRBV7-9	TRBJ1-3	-	CAPSHVEGSPGTIYF	TGTGCCCCCAGCCATGTGGAGGGATCTCCTGGCACCATATATTTT
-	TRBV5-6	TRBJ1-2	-	CASSLTGPNYGYTF	TGTGCCAGCAGCTTGACAGGGCCTAACTATGGCTACACCTTC
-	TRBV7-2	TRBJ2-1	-	CASSSAGGREQFF	TGTGCCAGCAGCTCGGCCGGCGGAAGGGAGCAGTTCTTC
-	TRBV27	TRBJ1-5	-	CASSRRGGQPQHF	TGTGCCAGCAGTCGCCGCGGGGGCCAGCCCCAGCATTTT
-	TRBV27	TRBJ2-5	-	CASRKSGGDEETQYF	TGTGCCAGCAGAAAGAGCGGTGGAGATGAAGAGACCCAGTACTTC
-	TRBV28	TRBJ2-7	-	CASSRVADHYEQYF	TGTGCCAGCAGTCGGGTGGCAGACCACTACGAGCAGTACTTC
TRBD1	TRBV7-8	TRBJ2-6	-	CASSSRTGGAGANVLTF	TGTGCCAGCAGCTCGCGGACAGGGGGAGCTGGGGCCAACGTCCTGACTTTC
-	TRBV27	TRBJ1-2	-	CASSPQGTNYGYTF	TGTGCCAGCAGTCCTCAGGGCACTAACTATGGCTACACCTTC
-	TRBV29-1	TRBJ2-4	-	CSVVLAKNIQYF	TGCAGCGTCGTCCTAGCCAAAAACATTCAGTACTTC
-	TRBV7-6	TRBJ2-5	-	CASSEKRQETQYF	TGTGCCAGCAGTGAGAAGCGACAAGAGACCCAGTACTTC
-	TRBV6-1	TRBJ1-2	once	CASSEIQGMSGYTF	TGTGCCAGCAGTGAAATACAGGGAATGAGTGGCTACACCTTC
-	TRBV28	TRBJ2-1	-	CASTPRDTGWNNEQFF	TGTGCCAGCACCCCTCGGGACACGGGATGGAACAATGAGCAGTTCTTC
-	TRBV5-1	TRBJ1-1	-	CASSHDRNYPNTEAFF	TGCGCCAGCAGTCACGACAGGAACTACCCGAACACTGAAGCTTTCTTT
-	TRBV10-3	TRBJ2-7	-	CAISEQPGRGKDEQYF	TGTGCCATCAGTGAACAACCGGGCAGGGGAAAGGACGAGCAGTACTTC
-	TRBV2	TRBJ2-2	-	CASVARAYTGELFF	TGTGCCAGCGTCGCCAGGGCTTACACCGGGGAGCTGTTTTTT
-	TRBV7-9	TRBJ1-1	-	CASSLAKRLNTEAFF	TGTGCCAGCAGCTTAGCGAAACGGTTGAACACTGAAGCTTTCTTT
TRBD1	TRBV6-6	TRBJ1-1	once	CASSFHRDRAEAAFF	TGTGCCAGCAGTTTCCACCGGGACAGGGCAGAAGCAGCTTTCTTT
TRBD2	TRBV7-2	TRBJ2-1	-	CASSLPFGLVPFF	TGTGCCAGCAGCTTACCCTTCGGACTAGTTCCGTTCTTC
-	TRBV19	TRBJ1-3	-	CASSGRRHGNTIYF	TGTGCCAGTAGTGGCCGCAGGCATGGAAACACCATATATTTT
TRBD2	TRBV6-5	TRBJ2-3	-	CASSYSAGGPDTQYF	TGTGCCAGCAGTTACTCGGCGGGAGGACCGGATACGCAGTATTTT
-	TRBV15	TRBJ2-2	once	CAVLGDGELFF	TGTGCCGTGTTAGGGGACGGGGAGCTGTTTTTT
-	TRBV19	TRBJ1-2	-	CASSRVERRQNYGYTF	TGTGCCAGTAGTCGGGTCGAAAGGAGGCAGAACTATGGCTACACCTTC
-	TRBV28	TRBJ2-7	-	CASSFEGTYEQYF	TGTGCCAGCAGTTTCGAGGGTACCTACGAGCAGTACTTC
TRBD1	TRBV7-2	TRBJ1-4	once	CASSSIGRDSWEKLFF	TGTGCCAGCAGCTCAATAGGGCGGGACAGCTGGGAAAAACTGTTTTTT
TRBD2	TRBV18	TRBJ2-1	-	CASSPPFLPSGRGAYNEQFF	TGTGCCAGCTCACCACCGTTTTTGCCTAGCGGGAGAGGAGCGTACAATGAGCAGTTCTTC
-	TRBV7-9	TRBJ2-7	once	CASSSIGGQGQYF	TGTGCCAGCAGCTCTATCGGGGGGCAGGGGCAGTACTTC
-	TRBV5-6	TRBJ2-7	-	CASSLDPAGHSYEQYF	TGTGCCAGCAGCTTGGATCCCGCAGGGCACTCCTACGAGCAGTACTTC
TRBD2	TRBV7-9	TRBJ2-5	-	CASSTGLEEETQYF	TGTGCCAGCAGCACGGGACTAGAGGAAGAGACCCAGTACTTC
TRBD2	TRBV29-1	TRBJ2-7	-	CSVDARGIAGGPMWEQYF	TGCAGCGTTGACGCCAGGGGCATAGCGGGAGGGCCGATGTGGGAGCAGTACTTC
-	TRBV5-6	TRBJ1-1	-	CASSGRRANTEAFF	TGTGCCAGCAGCGGGAGGAGGGCGAACACTGAAGCTTTCTTT
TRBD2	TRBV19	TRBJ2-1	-	CASSLAGPCGGRVSSYNEQFF	TGTGCCAGTAGCCTAGCCGGGCCGTGCGGCGGGAGAGTGAGCTCCTACAATGAGCAGTTCTTC
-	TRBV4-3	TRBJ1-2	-	CASSHAGDYGYTF	TGCGCCAGCAGCCACGCAGGGGACTATGGCTACACCTTC
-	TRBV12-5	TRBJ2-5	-	CASGPDREQETQYF	TGTGCTAGTGGTCCCGACAGAGAGCAAGAGACCCAGTACTTC
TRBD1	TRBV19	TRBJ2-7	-	CASSPRQGHEQYF	TGTGCCAGTAGTCCCAGACAGGGCCACGAGCAGTACTTC
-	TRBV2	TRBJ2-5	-	CASIRRKTQYF	TGTGCCAGCATACGGCGGAAGACCCAGTACTTC
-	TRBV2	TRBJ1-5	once	CASRAARGNQPQHF	TGTGCCAGCAGGGCCGCCAGGGGCAATCAGCCCCAGCATTTT
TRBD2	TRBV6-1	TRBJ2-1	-	CASSEAQTSGSGNEQFF	TGTGCCAGCAGTGAAGCGCAAACTAGCGGGAGTGGAAATGAGCAGTTCTTC
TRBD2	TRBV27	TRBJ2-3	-	CASSQTSGRWTDTQYF	TGTGCCAGCAGTCAGACTAGCGGGAGGTGGACAGATACGCAGTATTTT
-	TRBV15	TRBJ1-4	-	CATTPRGRVTNEKLFF	TGTGCCACCACCCCGAGGGGGAGGGTAACTAATGAAAAACTGTTTTTT
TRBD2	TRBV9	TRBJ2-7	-	CASSPGTSGYYEQYF	TGTGCCAGCAGCCCCGGGACTAGCGGCTACTACGAGCAGTACTTC
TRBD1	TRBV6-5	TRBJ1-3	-	CASSYSPGGSGNTIYF	TGTGCCAGCAGTTACTCGCCAGGGGGCTCTGGAAACACCATATATTTT